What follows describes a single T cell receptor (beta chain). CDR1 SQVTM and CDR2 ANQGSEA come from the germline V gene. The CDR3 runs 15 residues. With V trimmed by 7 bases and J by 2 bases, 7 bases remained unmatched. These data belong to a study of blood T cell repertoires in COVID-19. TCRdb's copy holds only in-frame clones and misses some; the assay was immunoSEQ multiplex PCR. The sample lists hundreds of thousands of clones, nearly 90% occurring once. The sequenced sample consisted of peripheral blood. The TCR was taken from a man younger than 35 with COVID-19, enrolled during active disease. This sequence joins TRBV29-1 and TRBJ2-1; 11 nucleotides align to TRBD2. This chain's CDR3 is CSARPGLAAYNEQFF. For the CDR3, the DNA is TGCAGCGCTCGACCGGGACTAGCGGCCTACAATGAGCAGTTCTTC.